This TCR beta chain was identified in a study of T-cell memory formation after mild COVID-19 (dated by TCRdb to 2020 to 2023). Regarding the complete study: TCR sequence clusters from the two donors were largely donor specific. Longitudinal TCRalpha and TCRbeta repertoire sequencing tracked T-cell clones expanding and contracting after mild COVID-19 in two donors. Two young, previously healthy adult volunteers made up the cohort, one male and one female. The full study reports these points: Some responding clones were detected in pre-infection memory, which suggested that pre-existing cross-reactive memory T cells had joined the SARS-CoV-2 response. Balanced CD4/CD8 phenotypes were observed for clones contracting from day 15 to 85, whereas a bias towards CD4+ was observed for a second wave of clones expanding from day 15 to 37. The study covered only a couple of mild cases, and larger cohorts including severe cases with pre-infection samples were considered necessary. The second-wave clones that peaked on day 37 were not confirmed to be SARS-CoV-2 specific. Contracting CD4+ clones turned up mainly in the CM and EM memory subsets, whereas EMRA was where CD8+ clones were enriched.

Ficoll-Paque density gradient centrifugation was the method used to isolate PBMCs. Worth noting for this clonotype: Its antigen remains undetermined. Qualities for individual bases were not recorded, and no much larger clone is one base off.

Reads for this sample came from an Illumina NovaSeq 6000. cDNA libraries for TCRalpha and TCRbeta were prepared by 5'RACE using constant-segment primers, with sample barcodes and unique molecular identifiers added. Trizol reagent was used to extract RNA from every sample. The libraries were amplified in two PCR steps, and the second step added a second sample barcode and Illumina TruSeq adapters. Libraries were sequenced on an Illumina NovaSeq with 2 x 150 bp paired-end reads. On the authors' methods: Reads were demultiplexed and collapsed into UMI-guided consensus sequences with migec v1.2.7. With mixcr v2.1.11, UMI consensuses were aligned to TRA and TRB V and J templates and assembled into clonotypes. Expanded or contracted clonotypes were those called significant by both edgeR and NoisET, with noise models trained on biological replicates. For edgeR calls, a false discovery rate-adjusted p below 0.01 and a log2 fold-change threshold of 1 were applied. As an exploratory analysis of dynamics, max-normalized trajectories of the 1000 most abundant clonotypes were examined by PCA with hierarchical clustering. Separately sequenced CD4+ and CD8+ repertoires were used to assign a CD4 or CD8 phenotype to each responding clone. The public reads were run again by TCRdb, first through fastp at Q25 and then through MiXCR, and only productive beta chains were kept. CDR3 protein duplicates are merged, each entry listing the most common genes and DNA. TCRdb, not the original authors, processed these V and J calls. This sample comprises around 390,000 distinct CDR3 sequences, 15% to 20% of them detected only once. The leading ten clones occupy 20% to 25% of the sample.

The CDR3 numbers 13 residues from cysteine through phenylalanine. The only DNA kept is the CDR3, 39 bases in frame from the first base. V is clipped by 6 bases and J by 7 bases, and the sequence between their germline boundaries is 13 bases long. From a lookup of the germline V gene (reference sequence), CDR1 and CDR2 are SEHNR and FQNEAQ. The chain is assembled from TRBV7-9 and TRBJ1-5; matching of 5 bases hints at TRBD1 as the D gene. Sequenced input: PBMCs or a T cell subset sorted from them (not recorded which). The receptor was isolated from a man aged 18 to 35 who had mild COVID-19 (a few samples of this study predate the infection). The sample titles of this study are shuffled in the database, so cell type and time point are left out; the donor was told from shared clones. The sequence in DNA is TGTGCCAGCAGTCTAGGACATCCACAGCCCCAGCATTTT. It encodes CASSLGHPQPQHF.